This entry describes one T cell receptor (beta chain). Each CDR3 protein is one row after TCRdb ran MiXCR on the RT-PCR reads. The repertoire has about 680,000 distinct CDR3 sequences, approximately 15% of them found once; the top ten carry 3.6%. This CDR3 has 16 residues. Trimming took off 5 bases at V and 5 bases at J, with 19 bases between the two ends. Germline CDR1 is MNHNS and CDR2 is SASEGT. The clonotype was recovered from a female donor in good health, serving as a healthy control. Sequences were obtained from memory CD4+ T cells from blood. The chain joins TRBV6-1 to TRBJ2-1, with D possibly matching TRBD2 (5 bases). CDR3 DNA sequence: TGTGCCAGCAGTAGAACCGCTAGCAGTGGCCACAATGAGCAGTTCTTC. Translated: CASSRTASSGHNEQFF.